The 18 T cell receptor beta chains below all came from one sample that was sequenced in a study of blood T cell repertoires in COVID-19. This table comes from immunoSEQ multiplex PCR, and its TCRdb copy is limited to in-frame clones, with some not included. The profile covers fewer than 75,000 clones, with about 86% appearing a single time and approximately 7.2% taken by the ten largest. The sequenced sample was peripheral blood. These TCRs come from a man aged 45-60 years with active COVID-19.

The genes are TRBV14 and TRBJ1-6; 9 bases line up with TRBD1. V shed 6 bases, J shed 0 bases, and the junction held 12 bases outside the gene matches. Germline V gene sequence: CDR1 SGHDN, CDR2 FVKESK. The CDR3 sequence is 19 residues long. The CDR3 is CASRLHGQGTSSYNSPLHF. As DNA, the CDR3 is TGTGCCAGCAGACTCCATGGACAGGGGACGAGCTCCTATAATTCACCCCTCCACTTT.

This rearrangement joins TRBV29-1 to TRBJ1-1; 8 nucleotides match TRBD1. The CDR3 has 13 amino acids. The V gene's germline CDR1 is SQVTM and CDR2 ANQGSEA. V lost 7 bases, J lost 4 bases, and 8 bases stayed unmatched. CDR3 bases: TGCAGCGCCGACAGGGGAGGGGGCACTGAAGCTTTCTTT. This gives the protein CSADRGGGTEAFF.

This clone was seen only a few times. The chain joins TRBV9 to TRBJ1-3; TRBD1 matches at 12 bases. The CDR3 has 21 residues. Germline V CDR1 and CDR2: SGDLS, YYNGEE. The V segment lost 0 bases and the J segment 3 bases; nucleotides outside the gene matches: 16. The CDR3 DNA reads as TGTGCCAGCAGCGTAGCCGGGCTTGCACCGGGACAGGGGGCGCGTGGAAACACCATATATTTT. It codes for CASSVAGLAPGQGARGNTIYF.

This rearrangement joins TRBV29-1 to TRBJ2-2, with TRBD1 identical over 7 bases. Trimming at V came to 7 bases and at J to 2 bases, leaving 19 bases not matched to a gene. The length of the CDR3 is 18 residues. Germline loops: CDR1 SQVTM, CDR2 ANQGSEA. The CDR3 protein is CSATGTVRTRGNTGELFF. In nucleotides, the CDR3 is TGCAGCGCCACCGGGACAGTGCGTACCCGGGGAAACACCGGGGAGCTGTTTTTT.

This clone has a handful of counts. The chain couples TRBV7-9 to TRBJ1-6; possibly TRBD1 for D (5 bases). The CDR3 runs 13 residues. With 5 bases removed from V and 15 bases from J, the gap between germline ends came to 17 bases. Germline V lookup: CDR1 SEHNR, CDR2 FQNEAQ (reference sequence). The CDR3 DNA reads TGTGCCAGCAGCCCGATGGGGGGGATGGACCTCCACTTT. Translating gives CASSPMGGMDLHF.

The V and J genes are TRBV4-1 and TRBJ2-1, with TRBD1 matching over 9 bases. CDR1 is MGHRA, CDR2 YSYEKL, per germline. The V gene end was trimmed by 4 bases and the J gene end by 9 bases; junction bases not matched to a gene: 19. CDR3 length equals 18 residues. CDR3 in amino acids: CASSLLGGTGGIGGEQFF. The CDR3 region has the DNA TGCGCCAGCAGCCTCCTCGGGGGAACAGGGGGCATCGGGGGTGAGCAGTTCTTC.

The CDR3 here is CASSLLAGSSYEQYV. The CDR3 nucleotides are TGTGCCAGCAGCTTACTAGCGGGAAGTTCCTACGAGCAGTACGTC. The rearrangement uses TRBV7-2 and TRBJ2-7; 9 nucleotides line up with TRBD2. CDR3 size: 15 residues. Germline V gene sequence: CDR1 SGHTA, CDR2 FQGNSA. Trimming cost V 2 bases and J 1 base; bases outside gene matches: 3.

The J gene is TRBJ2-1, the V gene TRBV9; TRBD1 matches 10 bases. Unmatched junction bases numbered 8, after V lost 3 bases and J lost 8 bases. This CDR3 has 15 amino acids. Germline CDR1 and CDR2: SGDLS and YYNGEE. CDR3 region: CASSAGTGEVDEQFF. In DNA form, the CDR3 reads TGTGCCAGCAGCGCCGGGACAGGGGAAGTAGATGAGCAGTTCTTC.

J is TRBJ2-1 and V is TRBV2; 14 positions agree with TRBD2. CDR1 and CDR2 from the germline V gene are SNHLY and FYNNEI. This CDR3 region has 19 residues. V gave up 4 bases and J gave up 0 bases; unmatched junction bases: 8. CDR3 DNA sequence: TGTGCCAGCAGTGTAAGACTAGCGGGGGGGCCGAGCTCCTACAATGAGCAGTTCTTC. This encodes CASSVRLAGGPSSYNEQFF.

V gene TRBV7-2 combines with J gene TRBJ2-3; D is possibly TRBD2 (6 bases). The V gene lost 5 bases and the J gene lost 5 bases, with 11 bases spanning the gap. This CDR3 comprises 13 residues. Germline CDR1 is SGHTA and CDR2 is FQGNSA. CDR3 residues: CASSGTRRDTQYF. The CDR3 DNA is TGTGCCAGCAGCGGGACTCGACGAGATACGCAGTATTTT.

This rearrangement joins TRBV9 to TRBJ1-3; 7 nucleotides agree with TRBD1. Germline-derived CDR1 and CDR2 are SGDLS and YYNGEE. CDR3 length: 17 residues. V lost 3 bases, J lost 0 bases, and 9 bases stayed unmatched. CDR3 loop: CASSENRGLISGNTIYF. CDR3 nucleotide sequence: TGTGCCAGCAGCGAGAACAGGGGACTCATCTCTGGAAACACCATATATTTT.

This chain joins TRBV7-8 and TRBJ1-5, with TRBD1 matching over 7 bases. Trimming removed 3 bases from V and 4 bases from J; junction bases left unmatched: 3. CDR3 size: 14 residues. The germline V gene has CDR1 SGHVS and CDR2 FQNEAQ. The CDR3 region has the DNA TGTGCCAGCAGCTTCGCGACAGGGAATCAGCCCCAGCATTTT. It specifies CASSFATGNQPQHF. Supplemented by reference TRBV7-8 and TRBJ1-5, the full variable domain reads GAGVSQSPRYKVAKRGQDVALRCDPISGHVSLFWYQQALGQGPEFLTYFQNEAQLDKSGLPSDRFFAERPEGSVSTLKIQRTQQEDSAVYLCASSFATGNQPQHFGDGTRLSIL.

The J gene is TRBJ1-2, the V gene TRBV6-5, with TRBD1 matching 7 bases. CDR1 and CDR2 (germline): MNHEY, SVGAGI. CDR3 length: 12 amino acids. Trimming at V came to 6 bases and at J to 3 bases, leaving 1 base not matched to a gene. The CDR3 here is CASSRGDYGYTF. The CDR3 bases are TGTGCCAGCAGCAGGGGGGACTATGGCTACACCTTC.

As DNA, the CDR3 is TGTGCCACCAGTGGGAGTTCAGATACGCAGTATTTT. This translates into CATSGSSDTQYF. The chain links TRBV24-1 to TRBJ2-3; unclear D gene. The germline V gene encodes CDR1 KGHDR and CDR2 SFDVKD. The germline V and J ends were trimmed by 5 bases and 4 bases, with 6 bases remaining between them. The CDR3 runs 12 residues.

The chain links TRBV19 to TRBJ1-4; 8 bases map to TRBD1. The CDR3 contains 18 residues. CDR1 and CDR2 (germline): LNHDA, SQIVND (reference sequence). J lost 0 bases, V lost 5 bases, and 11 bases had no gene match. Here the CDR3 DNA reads TGTGCCAGTAGTCCCAGGACAGGGTTTTGGGCAACTAATGAAAAACTGTTTTTT. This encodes CASSPRTGFWATNEKLFF.

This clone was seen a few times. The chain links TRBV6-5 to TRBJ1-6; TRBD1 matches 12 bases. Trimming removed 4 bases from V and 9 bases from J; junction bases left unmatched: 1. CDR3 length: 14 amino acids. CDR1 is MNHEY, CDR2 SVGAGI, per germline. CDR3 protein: CASSSGQGASPLHF. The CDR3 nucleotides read TGTGCCAGCAGTTCGGGACAGGGGGCTTCACCCCTCCACTTT.

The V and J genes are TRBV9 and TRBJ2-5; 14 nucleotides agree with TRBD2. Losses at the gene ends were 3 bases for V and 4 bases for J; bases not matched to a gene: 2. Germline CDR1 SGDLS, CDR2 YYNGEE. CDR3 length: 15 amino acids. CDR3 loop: CASSAGLAGGETQYF. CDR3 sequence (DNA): TGTGCCAGCAGCGCCGGACTAGCGGGAGGAGAGACCCAGTACTTC.

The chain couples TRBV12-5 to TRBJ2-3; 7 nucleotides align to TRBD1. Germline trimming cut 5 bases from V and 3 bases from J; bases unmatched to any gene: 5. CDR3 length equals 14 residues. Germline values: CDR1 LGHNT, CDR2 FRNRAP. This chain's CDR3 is CASGLTGSTDTQYF. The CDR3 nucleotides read TGTGCTAGTGGTCTGACAGGGTCGACAGATACGCAGTATTTT. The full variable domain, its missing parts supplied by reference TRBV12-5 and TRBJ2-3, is DARVTQTPRHKVTEMGQEVTMRCQPILGHNTVFWYRQTMMQGLELLAYFRNRAPLDDSGMPKDRFSAEMPDATLATLKIQPSEPRDSAVYFCASGLTGSTDTQYFGPGTRLTVL.